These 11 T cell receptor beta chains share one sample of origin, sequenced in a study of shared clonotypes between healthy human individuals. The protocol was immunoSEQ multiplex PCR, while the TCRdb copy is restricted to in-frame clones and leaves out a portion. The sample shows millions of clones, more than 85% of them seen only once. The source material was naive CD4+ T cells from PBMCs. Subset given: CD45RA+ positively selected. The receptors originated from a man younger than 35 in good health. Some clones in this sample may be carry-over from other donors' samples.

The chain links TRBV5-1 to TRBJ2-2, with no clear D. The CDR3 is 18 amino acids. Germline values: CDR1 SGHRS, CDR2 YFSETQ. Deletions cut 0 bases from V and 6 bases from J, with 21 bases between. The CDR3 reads CASSLEGIGPAIPGELFF. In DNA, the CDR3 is TGCGCCAGCAGCTTGGAAGGGATTGGCCCCGCGATACCCGGGGAGCTGTTTTTT.

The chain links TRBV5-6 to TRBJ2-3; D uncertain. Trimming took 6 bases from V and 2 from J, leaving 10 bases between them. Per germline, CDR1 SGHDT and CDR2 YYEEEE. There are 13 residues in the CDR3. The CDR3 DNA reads TGTGCCAGCAACAGACCATCCACAGATACGCAGTATTTT. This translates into CASNRPSTDTQYF.

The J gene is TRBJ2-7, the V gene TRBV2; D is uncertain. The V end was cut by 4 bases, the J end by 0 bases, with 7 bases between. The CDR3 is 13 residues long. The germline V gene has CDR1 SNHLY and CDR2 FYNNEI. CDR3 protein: CASSVSPSYEQYF. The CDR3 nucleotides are TGTGCCAGCAGTGTTTCCCCCTCCTACGAGCAGTACTTC.

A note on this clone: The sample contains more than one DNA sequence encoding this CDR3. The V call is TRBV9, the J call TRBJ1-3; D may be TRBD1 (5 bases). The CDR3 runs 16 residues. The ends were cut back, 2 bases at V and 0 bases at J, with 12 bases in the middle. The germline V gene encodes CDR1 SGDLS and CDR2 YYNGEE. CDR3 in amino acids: CASSVAWGGSGNTIYF. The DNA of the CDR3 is TGTGCCAGCAGCGTCGCTTGGGGGGGCTCTGGAAACACCATATATTTT.

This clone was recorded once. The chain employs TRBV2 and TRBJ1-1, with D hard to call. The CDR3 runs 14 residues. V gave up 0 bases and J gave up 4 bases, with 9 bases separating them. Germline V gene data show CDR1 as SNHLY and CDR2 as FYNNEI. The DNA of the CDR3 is TGTGCCAGCAGTGAAGCGCTGGGTGGCACTGAAGCTTTCTTT. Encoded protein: CASSEALGGTEAFF.

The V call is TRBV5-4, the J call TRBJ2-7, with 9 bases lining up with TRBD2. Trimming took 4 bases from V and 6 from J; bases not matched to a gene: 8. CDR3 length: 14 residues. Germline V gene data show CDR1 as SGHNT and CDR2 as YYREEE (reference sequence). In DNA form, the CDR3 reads TGTGCCAGCAGCCAGGGGGGACTAGCCCTCGAGCAGTACTTC. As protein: CASSQGGLALEQYF.

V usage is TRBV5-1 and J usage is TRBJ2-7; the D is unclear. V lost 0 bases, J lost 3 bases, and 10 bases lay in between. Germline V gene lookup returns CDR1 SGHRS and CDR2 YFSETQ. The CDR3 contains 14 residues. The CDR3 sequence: CASSLDFFFYEQYF. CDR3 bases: TGCGCCAGCAGCTTGGATTTTTTTTTCTACGAGCAGTACTTC.

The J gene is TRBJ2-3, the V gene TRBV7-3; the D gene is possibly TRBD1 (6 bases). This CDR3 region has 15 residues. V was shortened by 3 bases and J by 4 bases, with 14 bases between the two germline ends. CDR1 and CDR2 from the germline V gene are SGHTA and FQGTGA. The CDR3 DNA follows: TGTGCCAGCAGCTTCCAGGGGTCAATACCAGATACGCAGTATTTT. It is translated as CASSFQGSIPDTQYF.

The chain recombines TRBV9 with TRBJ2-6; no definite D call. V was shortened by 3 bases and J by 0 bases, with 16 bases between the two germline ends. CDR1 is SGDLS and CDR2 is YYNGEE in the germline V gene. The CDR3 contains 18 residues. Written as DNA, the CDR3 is TGTGCCAGCAGCGACAGAGGTGGGCGGACCTCTGGGGCCAACGTCCTGACTTTC. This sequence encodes CASSDRGGRTSGANVLTF.

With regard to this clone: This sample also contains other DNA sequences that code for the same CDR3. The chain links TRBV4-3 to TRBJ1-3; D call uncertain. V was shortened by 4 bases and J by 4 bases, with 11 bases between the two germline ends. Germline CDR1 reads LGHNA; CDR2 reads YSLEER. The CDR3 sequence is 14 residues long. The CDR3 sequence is CASSLTGSGNTIYF. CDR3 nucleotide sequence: TGCGCCAGCAGCCTAACGGGGTCAGGAAACACCATATATTTT.

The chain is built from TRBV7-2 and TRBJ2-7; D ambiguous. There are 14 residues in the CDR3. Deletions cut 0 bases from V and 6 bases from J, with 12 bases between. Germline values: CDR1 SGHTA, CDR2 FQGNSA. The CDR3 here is CASSLAPTRTEQYF. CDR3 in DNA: TGTGCCAGCAGCTTAGCTCCCACGCGGACCGAGCAGTACTTC.